This T cell receptor beta chain came from a study of T cells in Graves' hyperthyroidism and ophthalmopathy. As concerns this clonotype: What it binds is not known.

Overall study findings and caveats: Most thyroid clonotypes expanded above 0.001 appeared in blood too.

Trimming took 0 bases from V and 0 from J; bases not matched to a gene: 11. The CDR3 totals 19 residues. The germline V gene encodes CDR1 SGHAT and CDR2 FQNNGV. TCR beta CDR3 sequences were amplified from RNA transcripts. HTBI primers were used for first-round RT-PCR of the TCR CDR3. MiXCR, run by TCRdb on the multiplex PCR reads, gives a single entry per CDR3 protein. The table shows around 600,000 distinct CDR3 sequences, with about 14% occurring only once. The sequencing sample was made of blood. This clonotype originated in a woman younger than 35 with Graves' ophthalmopathy. This sequence joins TRBV11-2 and TRBJ1-3; 7 bases are shared with TRBD1. The CDR3 DNA sequence: TGTGCCAGCAGCTTAGAGACAGGGTATTGGACTTCCTCTGGAAACACCATATATTTT. Its protein product is CASSLETGYWTSSGNTIYF. The whole variable domain, filled in from reference TRBV11-2 and TRBJ1-3, reads EAGVAQSPRYKIIEKRQSVAFWCNPISGHATLYWYQQILGQGPKLLIQFQNNGVVDDSQLPKDRFSAERLKGVDSTLKIQPAKLEDSAVYLCASSLETGYWTSSGNTIYFGEGSWLTVV.